One sample yielded the 18 T cell receptor beta chains listed below, sequenced in a study of blood T cell repertoires in COVID-19. This table comes from immunoSEQ multiplex PCR, and its TCRdb copy is limited to in-frame clones, with some not included. The repertoire holds 110,000 to 150,000 clones, with roughly 83% as singletons. Sequencing used PBMCs or T cells enriched from blood (not recorded which). The receptor source for this set is a man in his fifties who had recovered from COVID-19.

The chain carries TRBV4-1 and TRBJ1-6; D is unclear. In germline, CDR1 is MGHRA, CDR2 YSYEKL. V was trimmed by 3 bases and J by 5 bases, leaving 11 bases between them. This CDR3 has 15 residues. CDR3 in DNA: TGCGCCAGCAGCCAGGTCGGCCGGGATAATTCACCCCTCCACTTT. Its translation is CASSQVGRDNSPLHF.

The rearrangement uses TRBV5-1 and TRBJ2-3; 8 bases fit TRBD1. V dropped 0 bases and J dropped 4; count of bases not matched to a gene: 4. CDR1 and CDR2 (germline): SGHRS, YFSETQ. The CDR3 is 15 residues long. As DNA, the CDR3 is TGCGCCAGCAGCTTGGGACAGGGGTTTTCAGATACGCAGTATTTT. It yields the protein CASSLGQGFSDTQYF.

V usage is TRBV13 and J usage is TRBJ1-3; TRBD1 matches 8 bases. V shed 5 bases and J 0 bases; nucleotides not matched to a gene: 3. The CDR3 loop spans 15 amino acids. Germline V gives CDR1 PRHDT, CDR2 FYEKMQ (reference sequence). CDR3 in amino acids: CASSEDRGSGNTIYF. The CDR3 nucleotides read TGTGCCAGCAGCGAAGACAGGGGCTCTGGAAACACCATATATTTT.

Note on this clone: Germline and junction disagree at one end, which may indicate a read error. This chain links TRBV18 with TRBJ1-2, with 7 bases identical to TRBD1. This CDR3 contains 14 residues. The germline gives CDR1 KGHSH, CDR2 LQKENI. The CDR3 DNA reads TGTGCCAGCTCGCCACGACAGGGTGAGGATGGCTACACCTTC. It codes for CASSPRQGEDGYTF.

The V gene is TRBV20-1, the J gene TRBJ2-2; D gene unclear. This CDR3 has 11 amino acids. Looked up from germline, CDR1 is DFQATT and CDR2 is SNEGSKA (reference sequence). V was clipped by 3 bases and J by 6 bases, with 5 bases between them. CDR3 sequence (DNA): TGCAGTGCTAGTCCCTCCGGGGAGCTGTTTTTT. It is translated as CSASPSGELFF.

Only a few counts were recorded for this clone. V is TRBV10-1 and J is TRBJ1-1; D unclear. This CDR3 contains 14 residues. Trimming took 2 bases from V and 1 from J, leaving 8 bases between them. Per the germline V gene, CDR1 is WNHNN and CDR2 is SYGVQD (reference sequence). The CDR3 coding sequence is TGCGCCAGCAGTGAGCCAGGATCGAACACTGAAGCTTTCTTT. This sequence encodes CASSEPGSNTEAFF.

The chain has TRBV14 and TRBJ2-2, with D unclear. The V end lost 1 base, the J end lost 4 bases, and 7 bases lay between the germline ends. Per the germline V gene, CDR1 is SGHDN and CDR2 is FVKESK. CDR3 length: 14 amino acids. CDR3 DNA sequence: TGTGCCAGCAGCCAAGCTTTGTCCACCGGGGAGCTGTTTTTT. It specifies CASSQALSTGELFF.

As for this clone: The germline gene is not matched at one end of the junction; a read error may be the cause. The chain links TRBV7-7 to TRBJ2-5; D is possibly TRBD2 (5 bases). The CDR3 is 14 residues long. CDR1 and CDR2 (germline): SSHAT, FNYEAQ (reference sequence). The DNA for the CDR3 is TGTGCTAGCAGCTTAGGCCGGGGCCAAGAGACCCAGTACTTC. As protein: CASSLGRGQETQYF.

The chain combines TRBV9 with TRBJ1-4; TRBD1 matches at 9 bases. There are 13 residues in the CDR3. Trimming cost V 4 bases and J 8 bases; bases outside gene matches: 3. From germline, CDR1 is SGDLS and CDR2 YYNGEE. The CDR3 nucleotides read TGTGCCAGCAGCCCCGGACAGGGGGAAAAACTGTTTTTT. Amino acids: CASSPGQGEKLFF.

This clone has only one observation. The chain joins TRBV19 to TRBJ1-2; 7 nucleotides agree with TRBD1. The CDR3 loop spans 14 amino acids. The V gene end was trimmed by 6 bases and the J gene end by 0 bases; junction bases not matched to a gene: 4. CDR1 is LNHDA, CDR2 SQIVND, per germline (reference sequence). The chain's CDR3 is CASRTGPANYGYTF. The CDR3 nucleotides are TGTGCCAGTAGGACAGGGCCAGCTAACTATGGCTACACCTTC.

The chain couples TRBV4-1 to TRBJ2-2, with 7 bases that match TRBD1. V lost 8 bases, J lost 1 base, and 7 bases stayed unmatched. Germline V gene data show CDR1 as MGHRA and CDR2 as YSYEKL. The CDR3 runs to 15 residues. CDR3 protein: CASGQGQENTGELFF. The CDR3, as DNA: TGCGCCAGCGGACAAGGACAGGAGAACACCGGGGAGCTGTTTTTT.

The V call is TRBV6-5, the J call TRBJ1-3; D might be TRBD1 (6 bases). Per the germline V gene, CDR1 is MNHEY and CDR2 is SVGAGI. The CDR3 has 15 amino acids. V lost 6 bases, J lost 3 bases, and 15 bases lay in between. The CDR3 DNA sequence: TGTGCCAGCAGCCCCAGGGGTGTGGGTGGAAACACCATATATTTT. Amino acid sequence: CASSPRGVGGNTIYF.

This clone was seen just once. The chain has TRBV29-1 and TRBJ1-3; no clear D. Looked up from germline, CDR1 is SQVTM and CDR2 is ANQGSEA. Trimming cost V 6 bases and J 4 bases, with 19 bases left between them. This CDR3 has 15 amino acids. The CDR3 coding sequence is TGCAGCGTCGGGGAAAGGGCCTTATTGGGAAACACCATATATTTT. The encoded protein is CSVGERALLGNTIYF. Using reference TRBV29-1 and TRBJ1-3 for the parts outside the CDR3, the full variable domain is SAVISQKPSRDICQRGTSLTIQCQVDSQVTMMFWYRQQPGQSLTLIATANQGSEATYESGFVIDKFPISRPNLTFSTLTVSNMSPEDSSIYLCSVGERALLGNTIYFGEGSWLTVV.

V is TRBV21-1 and J is TRBJ2-3; the D call of TRBD2 is as the table states it, not checked on the DNA. TRBV21-1 is a pseudogene. This CDR3 is built from 19 residues. The CDR3 DNA sequence: TGTGCCAGCAGCAAAGCAGACGGACTAGCGGGGGGGCCATCAGATACGCAGTATTTT. This sequence encodes CASSKADGLAGGPSDTQYF.

The V and J genes are TRBV13 and TRBJ1-3; 7 nucleotides agree with TRBD1. CDR3 length: 16 residues. V lost 4 bases and J lost 2; bases outside the gene matches: 8. CDR1 and CDR2 from the germline V gene are PRHDT and FYEKMQ (reference sequence). The CDR3 region has the DNA TGTGCCAGCAGCTATTCCGGGACAGCGGCTGGAAACACCATATATTTT. Translated: CASSYSGTAAGNTIYF.

The rearrangement links TRBV19 to TRBJ2-7, with TRBD2 identical over 8 bases. The ends lost 4 bases at V and 2 bases at J; junction bases unmatched: 7. The CDR3 is 15 amino acids. The germline CDR1 and CDR2 sequences are LNHDA and SQIVND (reference sequence). The CDR3 here is CASSTSAGGPYEQYF. As DNA, the CDR3 is TGTGCCAGTAGTACTTCCGCGGGGGGACCCTACGAGCAGTACTTC.

This rearrangement joins TRBV15 to TRBJ2-7, with D perhaps TRBD1 (6 bases). This CDR3 is built from 15 residues. Deletions cut 3 bases from V and 5 bases from J, with 17 bases between. Germline V gives CDR1 LNHNV, CDR2 YYDKDF (reference sequence). CDR3 in amino acids: CATSSTGTWTNEQYF. Written as DNA, the CDR3 is TGTGCCACCAGCAGCACAGGGACGTGGACGAACGAGCAGTACTTC.

This rearrangement joins TRBV6-5 to TRBJ2-2; D remains ambiguous. The germline gives CDR1 MNHEY, CDR2 SVGAGI. Trimming removed 8 bases at V and 0 bases at J, with 13 bases between. This CDR3 spans 15 amino acids. In nucleotides, the CDR3 is TGTGCCAGCTATTGGGCCCTTTCGAACACCGGGGAGCTGTTTTTT. Protein product: CASYWALSNTGELFF.